This TCR beta chain emerged from a study of response to subunit inactivated influenza vaccine. Study conclusions and caveats: The authors proposed limited new T cell recruitment per seasonal influenza vaccination.

The table lists this clonotype with a few counts. Its antigen is undetermined. Each CDR3 protein is one row after TCRdb ran MiXCR on the RT-PCR reads. Among roughly 780,000 distinct CDR3 sequences listed, about a fifth were seen once. Germline V gene data show CDR1 as LGHNA and CDR2 as YSLEER. V gave up 0 bases and J gave up 1 base; unmatched junction bases: 2. The CDR3 length is 15 residues. The chain is built from TRBV4-3 and TRBJ2-5; 7 bases are a match to TRBD1. Here the sequenced sample was PBMCs from blood, taken 4 to 6 days after vaccination. This TCR derives from a middle-aged man who received an inactivated influenza vaccine. The CDR3 coding sequence is TGCGCCAGCAGCCAAGAAGGGGACAGCCAAGAGACCCAGTACTTC. Encoded protein: CASSQEGDSQETQYF.